This is a list of T cell receptor beta chains from one sample in a study of shared clonotypes between healthy human individuals. The repertoire was sequenced with immunoSEQ multiplex PCR; TCRdb's copy has only in-frame clones and lacks some. The sample holds fewer than 1.6 million clones; just under 99% are singletons and the top ten take about 0.4%. Input material: naive CD4+ T cells sorted from blood. Receptors were obtained from a man younger than 40 in good health. Both conserved end residues are part of each CDR3. A D gene is named only where the DNA matches it firmly. Clone size is shown for a subset of rows, as once, few, many or a class of expanded clone.

size	D	J	V	DNA	CDR3
.	TRBD1	TRBJ1-2	TRBV4-1	TGCGCCAGCAGCCAAGACAGGGGGCCGGACTATGGCTACACCTTC	CASSQDRGPDYGYTF
.	.	TRBJ2-7	TRBV10-2	TGCGCCAGCAGTGCCCCCTACGAGCAGTACTTC	CASSAPYEQYF
.	.	TRBJ1-1	TRBV30	TGTGCCTGGAGTGTACGATCTCGGGCTTACACTGAAGCTTTCTTT	CAWSVRSRAYTEAFF
.	.	TRBJ1-1	TRBV6-6	TGTGCCAGCAGTTTGGGACGGGGTAACACTGAAGCTTTCTTT	CASSLGRGNTEAFF
.	.	TRBJ2-7	TRBV7-2	TGTGCCAGCAGCTTATATAGGACTACCTACGAGCAGTACTTC	CASSLYRTTYEQYF
once	.	TRBJ2-1	TRBV5-1	TGCGCCAGCAGCTTGCCTGGGGCGAAAGAAAGTGGGTCCAATGAGCAGTTCTTC	CASSLPGAKESGSNEQFF
.	.	TRBJ1-2	TRBV6-5	TGTGCCAGCAGCCCCGGACAGTACTATGGCTACACCTTC	CASSPGQYYGYTF
.	TRBD1	TRBJ1-2	TRBV14	TGTGCCAGCAGCCAGGACAGGGGGCTTTCCCGTTACTATGGCTACACCTTC	CASSQDRGLSRYYGYTF
once	TRBD1	TRBJ2-5	TRBV9	TGTGCCAGCAGCGTGGGGACAGGGAGCGTTAGGGGAATCGAGACCCAGTACTTC	CASSVGTGSVRGIETQYF
.	TRBD2	TRBJ2-1	TRBV7-2	TGTGCCAGCAGCCCACTCGGACTAGCGGGAGCCTATGAGCAGTTCTTC	CASSPLGLAGAYEQFF
.	TRBD2	TRBJ2-2	TRBV7-3	TGTGCCAGCAGCTTCATAGCGGGAGCCCAAGCCGGGGAGCTGTTTTTT	CASSFIAGAQAGELFF
.	TRBD1	TRBJ2-7	TRBV9	TGTGCCAGCAGCGTAGAACAGGGGGCGCGTTGGGTCGAGCAGTACTTC	CASSVEQGARWVEQYF
.	TRBD1	TRBJ1-1	TRBV7-2	TGTGCCAGCAGCCCTCAGGGGGGCAGGTACACTGAAGCTTTCTTT	CASSPQGGRYTEAFF
.	.	TRBJ1-3	TRBV28	TGTGCCAGCAGTTTGCCCCACTCTGGAAACACCATATATTTT	CASSLPHSGNTIYF
.	TRBD1	TRBJ2-3	TRBV19	TGTGCCAGTAGTATCCTCGGGACAGTAACCACAGATACGCAGTATTTT	CASSILGTVTTDTQYF
.	TRBD2	TRBJ2-1	TRBV18	TGTGCCAGCTCACCACAGGCGACTAGCCCCTACAATGAGCAGTTCTTC	CASSPQATSPYNEQFF
.	.	TRBJ2-1	TRBV15	TGTGCCACCAGCAGCTGGACCGCGAATGAGCAGTTCTTC	CATSSWTANEQFF
.	.	TRBJ1-2	TRBV30	TGTGCCTGGTCTCGGGTAGCATATGGCTACACCTTC	CAWSRVAYGYTF
.	TRBD2	TRBJ2-7	TRBV5-4	TGTGCCAGCAGTAGTAGCGGGAGGGCCTCGAGCGAGCAGTACTTC	CASSSSGRASSEQYF
.	TRBD1	TRBJ2-5	TRBV9	TGTGCCAGCAGCGTATCAGGGGGAAGATTAGAGACCCAGTACTTC	CASSVSGGRLETQYF
.	TRBD2	TRBJ2-1	TRBV5-1	TGCGCCAGCAGCTTGGGACTAGCCAATGAGCAGTTCTTC	CASSLGLANEQFF
.	.	TRBJ2-7	TRBV9	TGTGCCAGCAGCGTAGGCAGGCTGTCCTCCTACGAGCAGTACTTC	CASSVGRLSSYEQYF
once	.	TRBJ2-5	TRBV28	TGTGCCAGCAGTCACCAAGAGACCCAGTACTTC	CASSHQETQYF
.	.	TRBJ1-2	TRBV29-1	TGCAGCGTTGGGGTAGGGATCGACTATGGCTACACCTTC	CSVGVGIDYGYTF
.	TRBD2	TRBJ2-3	TRBV5-1	TGCGCCAGCAGCTCAGCGGGAGGGCGGGTGGATACGCAGTATTTT	CASSSAGGRVDTQYF
.	TRBD1	TRBJ2-1	TRBV6-6	TGTGCCAGCAGTTACCTTACAGGGGTATCCTACAATGAGCAGTTCTTC	CASSYLTGVSYNEQFF
.	.	TRBJ1-2	TRBV10-2	TGCGCCACCGCCCGACAGGCTAACTATGGCTACACCTTC	CATARQANYGYTF
.	.	TRBJ2-1	TRBV6-6	TGTGCCAGCACCAGGGCGCGGGATGAGCAGTTCTTC	CASTRARDEQFF
.	.	TRBJ2-7	TRBV7-2	TGTGCCAGCAGCTCAACCCCTTTAGCGGAGCAGTACTTC	CASSSTPLAEQYF
.	.	TRBJ2-7	TRBV19	TGTGCCAGTAGTATACGACAGGCTCCACCTTTCTACGAGCAGTACTTC	CASSIRQAPPFYEQYF
.	.	TRBJ2-7	TRBV10-1	TGCGCCAGCAGCCCGGACGGACTTACCTACGAGCAGTACTTC	CASSPDGLTYEQYF
.	TRBD2	TRBJ2-6	TRBV7-2	TGTGCCAGCAGCTTAGCCGGCCTGGGACTAGCGGGAGGCTCTGGGGCCAACGTCCTGACTTTC	CASSLAGLGLAGGSGANVLTF
.	TRBD1	TRBJ1-4	TRBV2	TGTGCCAGCAGTTTGGACAGGGCAGATGAAAAACTGTTTTTT	CASSLDRADEKLFF
.	TRBD1	TRBJ2-3	TRBV5-1	TGCGCCAGCAGCCAGGGGGTAGGAGATACGCAGTATTTT	CASSQGVGDTQYF
.	.	TRBJ1-3	TRBV7-2	TGTGCCAGCAGCCCGGACAGCGGTTTTGGAAACACCATATATTTT	CASSPDSGFGNTIYF
.	.	TRBJ2-1	TRBV15	TGTGCCACCAGCAGAGTGAGGGGCTGGGGCTACAATGAGCAGTTCTTC	CATSRVRGWGYNEQFF
.	.	TRBJ2-3	TRBV18	TGTGCCAGCTCAGATGCCACAGATACGCAGTATTTT	CASSDATDTQYF
.	.	TRBJ2-1	TRBV5-4	TGTGCCAGCAGAGGAGACTACTCCTACAATGAGCAGTTCTTC	CASRGDYSYNEQFF
.	.	TRBJ2-7	TRBV5-6	TGTGCCAGCAGCGGGGGAGCGGAATATTGGTGGGATCGGGACGAGCAGTACTTC	CASSGGAEYWWDRDEQYF
.	TRBD1	TRBJ2-3	TRBV7-9	TGTGCCAGCAGCTTTGGGGACAGCAGCACAGATACGCAGTATTTT	CASSFGDSSTDTQYF
.	.	TRBJ1-1	TRBV6-1	TGTGCCAGCAGTAGACTACGACCCACTGAAGCTTTCTTT	CASSRLRPTEAFF
.	.	TRBJ2-5	TRBV30	TGTGCCTCCCTCATTCGAGGGACTGAGACCCAGTACTTC	CASLIRGTETQYF
.	.	TRBJ2-1	TRBV10-3	TGTGCCACAATAAACGGACAATTTTGGAAGTTCTTC	CATINGQFWKFF
.	.	TRBJ2-7	TRBV7-9	TGTGCCAGCAGCTTAGGACAGACAATTAACTACGAGCAGTACTTC	CASSLGQTINYEQYF
.	.	TRBJ1-1	TRBV28	TGTGCCAGCACCCTCAGGGTGCAGAACACTGAAGCTTTCTTT	CASTLRVQNTEAFF
.	.	TRBJ1-4	TRBV7-9	TGTGCCAGCAGCTTGCAAGGGGGGAATGAAAAACTGTTTTTT	CASSLQGGNEKLFF
.	TRBD1	TRBJ2-7	TRBV7-8	TGTGCCAGCAGCCTAACAACGACAGGGGTCGAGCAGTACTTC	CASSLTTTGVEQYF
.	.	TRBJ1-2	TRBV7-2	TGTGCCAGCAGCTTATCGAGCGTAGCCAACTATGGCTACACCTTC	CASSLSSVANYGYTF
.	TRBD2	TRBJ2-7	TRBV5-1	TGCGCCAGCAGCTTGGATCGGGCACGGGGGGTTTACGAGCAGTACTTC	CASSLDRARGVYEQYF